This T cell receptor beta chain was retrieved from a study of blood T cell repertoires in COVID-19. Overall study: Acute and convalescent COVID-19 samples came from the United States, Italy and Spain.

Original methodology: Amplification with reference gene primers provided the estimates of nucleated cell counts. Sequencing was performed with immunoSEQ multiplex PCR; in TCRdb, only in-frame clones are kept and a portion is missing. V, J and clone size derive from that table, while D and trimming were established from the DNA sequence. The repertoire holds 97,000 or so clones, with approximately 84% as singletons. This CDR3 contains 17 residues. V was clipped by 2 bases and J by 6 bases; unmatched bases: 7. Germline CDR1 and CDR2: SGHTA and FQGTGA. Sequenced material: peripheral blood. This chain uses TRBV7-3 with TRBJ2-3, with TRBD2 matching over 14 bases. This TCR derives from a man in his forties or fifties with active or convalescent COVID-19. The CDR3 DNA sequence: TGTGCCAGCAGCTTAGGGACTAGCGGGGGCCTATGGGATACGCAGTATTTT. The encoded protein is CASSLGTSGGLWDTQYF.